This entry lists 30 T cell receptor beta chains sequenced from one sample in a study of cytomegalovirus exposure and HLA in healthy donors. Both 60 Vbeta primers and 13 Jbeta primers went into the PCR. TCRdb's copy holds only in-frame clones and misses some; the assay was immunoSEQ multiplex PCR. The sample has around 100,000 clones. The sequencing sample was made of PBMCs. The receptors derive from a man younger than 40 in good health and CMV-seronegative.

This rearrangement joins TRBV5-1 to TRBJ2-5, with D possibly being TRBD1 (5 bases). V dropped 4 bases and J dropped 4 bases, with 17 bases sitting between them. The length of the CDR3 is 15 residues. CDR1 and CDR2 from the germline V gene are SGHRS and YFSETQ. CDR3 amino acids: CASSPTPGKRETQYF. CDR3 bases: TGCGCCAGCAGCCCCACCCCAGGGAAGAGAGAGACCCAGTACTTC.

The chain is built from TRBV6-1 and TRBJ1-2, with D unclear. CDR3 length equals 15 residues. The germline gives CDR1 MNHNS, CDR2 SASEGT. Trimming took off 1 base at V and 0 bases at J, with 9 bases between the two ends. The CDR3 sequence: CASSEGGSSNYGYTF. CDR3 DNA: TGTGCCAGCAGTGAAGGTGGCAGTTCTAACTATGGCTACACCTTC.

The V gene is TRBV10-3, the J gene TRBJ1-2; possible D gene TRBD1, 5 bases. This CDR3 contains 19 residues. Germline CDR1 is ENHRY and CDR2 is SYGVKD. V lost 0 bases and J 1 base, leaving 21 bases between the germline ends. The CDR3 protein is CAISESVMGRFRVNYGYTF. CDR3 DNA sequence: TGTGCCATCAGTGAGTCGGTGATGGGCAGGTTCAGGGTTAACTATGGCTACACCTTC.

The rearrangement uses TRBV5-1 and TRBJ2-2; D remains unclear. The V gene's germline CDR1 is SGHRS and CDR2 YFSETQ. The length of the CDR3 is 16 residues. Trimming stripped 0 bases from V and 0 bases from J, with 9 bases between. The chain's CDR3 is CASSLGSNSNTGELFF. CDR3 nucleotides: TGCGCCAGCAGCTTGGGTAGCAACTCGAACACCGGGGAGCTGTTTTTT.

V is TRBV15 and J is TRBJ1-3; D unresolved. V dropped 1 base and J dropped 0 bases, with 7 bases sitting between them. This CDR3 is 15 amino acids long. The germline V gene has CDR1 LNHNV and CDR2 YYDKDF (reference sequence). Here the CDR3 reads CATSRAQSSGNTIYF. The DNA of the CDR3 is TGTGCCACCAGCAGAGCACAGAGCTCTGGAAACACCATATATTTT.

This chain uses TRBV7-2 with TRBJ2-3, with 11 bases matching TRBD1. The germline CDR1 and CDR2 sequences are SGHTA and FQGNSA. Trimming at V came to 2 bases and at J to 5 bases, leaving 9 bases not matched to a gene. There are 17 residues in the CDR3. The DNA of the CDR3 is TGTGCCAGCAGCTTAAACCCAGGACAGGGGGCCCAAGATACGCAGTATTTT. Its protein product is CASSLNPGQGAQDTQYF.

As regards this clone: Relative to the germline gene, one junction end is altered; a read error may explain this. Other DNA sequences in this specimen translate into the identical CDR3. The rearrangement links TRBV20-1 to TRBJ1-1; D gene ambiguous. Germline V CDR1 and CDR2: DFQATT, SNEGSKA (reference sequence). CDR3 length: 11 amino acids. The CDR3 DNA reads TGCAGCGCTACCCTTAGCACTGAAGCTTTCTTT. Its protein product is CSATLSTEAFF.

V and J are TRBV15 and TRBJ2-5, with 9 bases matching TRBD1. Unmatched junction bases numbered 7, after V lost 3 bases and J lost 5 bases. The germline gives CDR1 LNHNV, CDR2 YYDKDF (reference sequence). The CDR3 extends over 15 amino acids. CDR3 protein: CATSRGGQGGETQYF. In DNA form, the CDR3 reads TGTGCCACCAGCAGGGGGGGACAGGGAGGCGAGACCCAGTACTTC.

The V call is TRBV6-6, the J call TRBJ2-1, with D perhaps matching TRBD1 (5 bases). This CDR3 comprises 15 residues. Trimming removed 5 bases from V and 2 bases from J, with 13 bases in between. Per germline, CDR1 MNHNY and CDR2 SVGAGI (reference sequence). The CDR3 DNA is TGTGCCAGCAGTAAGACAGATCCCCCCTACAATGAGCAGTTCTTC. The encoded protein is CASSKTDPPYNEQFF.

The chain carries TRBV5-4 and TRBJ1-2; TRBD1 might be the D (6 bases). Trimming took 4 bases from V and 7 from J, leaving 20 bases between them. The CDR3 loop spans 15 amino acids. The V gene's germline CDR1 is SGHNT and CDR2 YYREEE (reference sequence). This CDR3 is CASSLTGGRVLGYTF. The CDR3 nucleotides read TGTGCCAGCAGCCTCACCGGGGGGCGAGTGCTTGGCTACACCTTC. The full variable domain, completed using reference TRBV5-4 and TRBJ1-2, is ETGVTQSPTHLIKTRGQQVTLRCSSQSGHNTVSWYQQALGQGPQFIFQYYREEENGRGNFPPRFSGLQFPNYSSELNVNALELDDSALYLCASSLTGGRVLGYTFGSGTRLTVV.

DNA for the CDR3: TGTGCCAGCAGTCCCTTGACAGGGTTCCTTGGCTACACCTTC. This sequence encodes CASSPLTGFLGYTF. This chain connects TRBV27 to TRBJ1-2; 7 positions match TRBD1. V gave up 5 bases and J gave up 7 bases; unmatched junction bases: 10. The CDR3 runs 14 residues. Germline CDR1 MNHEY, CDR2 SMNVEV (reference sequence).

This rearrangement joins TRBV18 to TRBJ2-1; 12 bases are a match to TRBD2. The CDR3 sequence is 17 residues long. Germline V gene lookup returns CDR1 KGHSH and CDR2 LQKENI. Trimming cost V 1 base and J 0 bases; bases outside gene matches: 1. DNA for the CDR3: TGTGCCAGCTCACCACAGACTAGCGGGGGCTCCTACAATGAGCAGTTCTTC. This translates into CASSPQTSGGSYNEQFF. Filled out from reference TRBV18 and TRBJ2-1, the complete variable domain reads NAGVMQNPRHLVRRRGQEARLRCSPMKGHSHVYWYRQLPEEGLKFMVYLQKENIIDESGMPKERFSAEFPKEGPSILRIQQVVRGDSAAYFCASSPQTSGGSYNEQFFGPGTRLTVL.

This chain links TRBV6-5 with TRBJ1-3; TRBD1 is a possible D gene (5 bases). The CDR3 is 14 amino acids. Trimming removed 6 bases at V and 3 bases at J, with 12 bases between. CDR1 is MNHEY and CDR2 is SVGAGI in the germline V gene. The CDR3 coding sequence is TGTGCCAGCAGAAGGGGCGGCATTGGAAACACCATATATTTT. Protein: CASRRGGIGNTIYF.

This chain joins TRBV5-1 and TRBJ2-7; TRBD1 is a possible D gene (7 bases). CDR1 is SGHRS and CDR2 is YFSETQ in the germline V gene. There are 15 residues in the CDR3. Between the trimmed V and J ends, which lost 4 bases and 4 bases, there was a span of 18 bases. CDR3 in DNA: TGCGCCAGCAGCCCGTACCAGACAGGGAGGTACGAGCAGTACTTC. It codes for CASSPYQTGRYEQYF. Combining the CDR3 with reference TRBV5-1 and TRBJ2-7 gives the whole variable domain KAGVTQTPRYLIKTRGQQVTLSCSPISGHRSVSWYQQTPGQGLQFLFEYFSETQRNKGNFPGRFSGRQFSNSRSEMNVSTLELGDSALYLCASSPYQTGRYEQYFGPGTRLTVT.

This chain uses TRBV6-5 with TRBJ2-5; 10 bases are shared with TRBD1. Gene TRBJ2-7 matches the end of the DNA better, so the J call may be wrong. The CDR3 runs to 15 residues. Germline CDR1 reads MNHEY; CDR2 reads SVGAGI. CDR3 in DNA: TGTGCCAGCAGTTACTCGACAGGGGGCTTCGACGAGCAGTACTTC. Translated: CASSYSTGGFDEQYF.

The chain couples TRBV30 to TRBJ2-5; 7 nucleotides line up with TRBD2. V lost 6 bases, J lost 6 bases, and 4 bases stayed unmatched. This CDR3 is 11 amino acids long. The germline CDR1 and CDR2 sequences are GTSNPN and SVGIG (reference sequence). The CDR3 coding sequence is TGTGCCTGCGAACTAGCGCAGACCCAGTACTTC. Encoded protein: CACELAQTQYF. The whole variable domain, filled in from reference TRBV30 and TRBJ2-5, reads SQTIHQWPATLVQPVGSPLSLECTVEGTSNPNLYWYRQAAGRGLQLLFYSVGIGQISSEVPQNLSASRPQDRQFILSSKKLLLSDSGFYLCACELAQTQYFGPGTRLLVL.

The chain has TRBV2 and TRBJ2-7; TRBD1 agrees at 10 bases. Germline CDR1 and CDR2: SNHLY and FYNNEI. The ends lost 1 base at V and 6 bases at J; junction bases unmatched: 6. CDR3 length: 15 residues. CDR3 DNA sequence: TGTGCCAGCAGTGAAGTCGGGACAGGGGCGAGCGAGCAGTACTTC. Protein: CASSEVGTGASEQYF.

The chain uses TRBV27 and TRBJ2-2; TRBD1 might be the D (5 bases). Per the germline V gene, CDR1 is MNHEY and CDR2 is SMNVEV (reference sequence). This CDR3 has 12 amino acids. V lost 5 bases and J lost 9, with 10 bases in between. In DNA, the CDR3 is TGTGCCAGCAGTGTTCAGGGCAGGGAGCTGTTTTTT. It is translated as CASSVQGRELFF.

The chain is built from TRBV29-1 and TRBJ1-1; D possibly corresponds to TRBD1 (6 bases). The V end was cut by 4 bases, the J end by 1 base, with 10 bases between. Germline CDR1 and CDR2: SQVTM and ANQGSEA. This CDR3 has 13 residues. The CDR3 is CSVADRKNTEAFF. Written as DNA, the CDR3 is TGCAGCGTTGCCGACAGGAAGAACACTGAAGCTTTCTTT.

This sequence joins TRBV7-9 and TRBJ2-3, with D hard to call. CDR1 is SEHNR and CDR2 is FQNEAQ in the germline V gene (reference sequence). V lost 5 bases, J lost 0 bases, and 9 bases lay in between. The CDR3 sequence is 14 residues long. The CDR3 sequence: CASSGRSSTDTQYF. The CDR3 DNA sequence: TGTGCCAGCAGCGGCCGGAGCAGCACAGATACGCAGTATTTT.

The CDR3 region is CASSLVERGTDTQYF. DNA of the CDR3: TGCGCCAGCAGCTTGGTGGAGCGGGGGACAGATACGCAGTATTTT. This chain uses TRBV5-1 with TRBJ2-3; 8 bases are shared with TRBD2. Trimming at V came to 0 bases and at J to 3 bases, leaving 3 bases not matched to a gene. This CDR3 is built from 15 residues. In germline, CDR1 is SGHRS, CDR2 YFSETQ.

To note about this clone: This same CDR3 is encoded by further DNA sequences in the sample. The gene calls are TRBV29-1 and TRBJ1-2, with a weak D call TRBD1 (5 bases). Germline CDR1 and CDR2: SQVTM and ANQGSEA. Trimming pared 6 bases from V and 3 bases from J, leaving 8 bases between. CDR3 size: 11 residues. In nucleotides, the CDR3 is TGCAGCGTAGGACAAGACTATGGCTACACCTTC. It encodes CSVGQDYGYTF.

The rearrangement joins TRBV20-1 to TRBJ1-2; D ambiguous. CDR3 length: 11 residues. CDR1 and CDR2 (germline): DFQATT, SNEGSKA (reference sequence). Trimming left V 3 bases short and J 1 base short, with 3 bases between. CDR3 sequence reads: CSASNNYGYTF. The CDR3 DNA reads TGCAGTGCTAGCAATAACTATGGCTACACCTTC.

The chain has TRBV4-1 and TRBJ1-1, with TRBD1 as a possible D gene (6 bases). The ends were cut back, 1 base at V and 11 bases at J, with 11 bases in the middle. CDR3 length equals 12 residues. Germline V CDR1 and CDR2: MGHRA, YSYEKL. The CDR3 here is CASSQVGGRAFF. For the CDR3, the DNA is TGCGCCAGCAGCCAAGTCGGGGGGCGGGCTTTCTTT.

The chain combines TRBV4-1 with TRBJ2-5, with 8 bases aligning to TRBD2. The CDR3 is 17 residues long. Germline-derived CDR1 and CDR2 are MGHRA and YSYEKL. V trimming: 1 base; J trimming: 2 bases; junction bases outside the gene matches: 9. The CDR3 here is CASSQGGSGALQETQYF. DNA for the CDR3: TGCGCCAGCAGCCAAGGGGGTAGCGGGGCCCTACAAGAGACCCAGTACTTC.

The rearrangement joins TRBV4-3 to TRBJ2-1; TRBD1 matches 7 bases. Germline V gene lookup returns CDR1 LGHNA and CDR2 YSLEER. The CDR3 length is 16 residues. J lost 7 bases, V lost 2 bases, and 11 bases had no gene match. The CDR3 sequence is CASSQTPGQAGNEQFF. The CDR3 DNA reads TGCGCCAGCAGCCAAACCCCAGGACAGGCCGGGAATGAGCAGTTCTTC.

V is TRBV18 and J is TRBJ2-7; 7 bases align to TRBD1. J gave up 3 bases and V 6 bases, and 8 bases lay outside the gene matches. Germline CDR1 KGHSH, CDR2 LQKENI. The CDR3 has 14 amino acids. This chain's CDR3 is CASSYHGDSYEQYF. CDR3 DNA: TGTGCCAGCTCGTATCATGGGGACAGCTACGAGCAGTACTTC. Drawing the rest from reference TRBV18 and TRBJ2-7, the complete variable domain is NAGVMQNPRHLVRRRGQEARLRCSPMKGHSHVYWYRQLPEEGLKFMVYLQKENIIDESGMPKERFSAEFPKEGPSILRIQQVVRGDSAAYFCASSYHGDSYEQYFGPGTRLTVT.

This chain links TRBV5-1 with TRBJ2-1; 8 bases are shared with TRBD2. Trimming removed 1 base from V and 5 bases from J; junction bases left unmatched: 8. Germline lookup yields CDR1 SGHRS and CDR2 YFSETQ. The CDR3 loop spans 16 amino acids. The chain's CDR3 is CASSLFYYGGDNEQFF. The CDR3 DNA reads as TGCGCCAGCAGCTTGTTTTACTACGGGGGGGACAATGAGCAGTTCTTC.

The J gene is TRBJ2-3, the V gene TRBV7-9; 11 bases line up with TRBD2. V shed 1 base, J shed 3 bases, and the junction held 3 bases outside the gene matches. The CDR3 runs 16 residues. CDR1 is SEHNR, CDR2 FQNEAQ, per germline (reference sequence). CDR3 in DNA: TGTGCCAGCAGCTTAGTCCTAGCGGGGGGTACAGATACGCAGTATTTT. The encoded protein is CASSLVLAGGTDTQYF.

V usage is TRBV14 and J usage is TRBJ1-1; 10 bases are a match to TRBD1. V dropped 5 bases and J dropped 6; count of bases not matched to a gene: 24. The CDR3 contains 20 residues. Germline-derived CDR1 and CDR2 are SGHDN and FVKESK. The CDR3 sequence: CASSSQSATTGGWREAEAFF. CDR3 DNA sequence: TGTGCCAGCAGCTCCCAAAGTGCCACGACAGGGGGCTGGCGGGAGGCTGAAGCTTTCTTT. Based on the CDR3 plus reference TRBV14 and TRBJ1-1, the full variable domain is EAGVTQFPSHSVIEKGQTVTLRCDPISGHDNLYWYRRVMGKEIKFLLHFVKESKQDESGMPNNRFLAERTGGTYSTLKVQPAELEDSGVYFCASSSQSATTGGWREAEAFFGQGTRLTVV.